These 4 T cell receptor beta chains were all obtained from the same sample, sequenced in a study of PD-L1 blockade in urothelial cancer. Described time point: pretreatment peripheral blood. Using immunoSEQ multiplex PCR, the repertoire was profiled, and TCRdb retains in-frame clones only, with some absent. The repertoire consists of over 75,000 clones, with more than 75% occurring once and the leading ten covering about an eighth. Sequences were derived from PBMCs, sampled around atezolizumab (anti-PD-L1) treatment. These receptors all stem from a man in his sixties with urothelial cancer.

The chain couples TRBV9 to TRBJ2-1, with 9 nucleotides matching TRBD1. CDR3 length: 18 amino acids. Germline V CDR1 and CDR2: SGDLS, YYNGEE. V lost 4 bases to trimming and J lost 10 bases; unmatched junction nucleotides: 21. DNA for the CDR3: TGTGCCAGCAGCCCCCGAGGGGTTTGGACAGGGGCCGTACCAGAGCAGTTCTTC. It encodes CASSPRGVWTGAVPEQFF.

V is TRBV28 and J is TRBJ2-7; no reliable D call. This CDR3 comprises 14 residues. The germline V gene encodes CDR1 MDHEN and CDR2 SYDVKM. V was cut by 2 bases and J by 4 bases, with 12 bases left in between. The CDR3 bases are TGTGCCAGCAGTTTACCTGAAACTAATTACGAGCAGTACTTC. Encoded protein: CASSLPETNYEQYF.

This clone has a handful of counts. This sequence joins TRBV5-1 and TRBJ2-7, with TRBD2 identical over 10 bases. V shed 0 bases, J shed 3 bases, and the junction held 3 bases outside the gene matches. The germline V gene has CDR1 SGHRS and CDR2 YFSETQ. The CDR3 has 15 residues. CDR3 DNA sequence: TGCGCCAGCAGCTTGGAAGCGGGGGGGCTCTACGAGCAGTACTTC. Amino acid sequence: CASSLEAGGLYEQYF.

This chain uses TRBV4-1 with TRBJ1-4; D is possibly TRBD1 (6 bases). The V end lost 1 base, the J end lost 0 bases, and 6 bases lay between the germline ends. Germline CDR1 is MGHRA and CDR2 is YSYEKL. The CDR3 is made up of 15 amino acids. As DNA, the CDR3 is TGCGCCAGCAGCCAAGCAGGGGCAACTAATGAAAAACTGTTTTTT. Encoded protein: CASSQAGATNEKLFF.